A selection of T cell receptor beta chains follows, all from one sample in a study of graft-versus-host responses after intestinal transplantation. No antigen is known for these receptors. Generated by immunoSEQ multiplex PCR, the TCRdb table keeps only in-frame clones and is missing some. The sample holds 90,000 to 120,000 clones; roughly 90% are singletons and the top ten take 0.71%. Here the sequenced sample was unstimulated CD4+ T cells sorted from spleen or lymph node cells, taken before transplant. These TCRs come from a human donor who was the organ donor for an intestinal transplant. Each CDR3 is given with its conserved first and last residue. The D gene is left open where the match is weak. The size field is filled for only some rows; it gives once, few, many or a size class.

clone_size j_call v_call d_call cdr3_aa cdr3_nt
once TRBJ1-1 TRBV18 . CASSPLGSGQEAFF TGTGCCAGCTCACCATTGGGCAGCGGACAGGAAGCTTTCTTT
. TRBJ2-1 TRBV5-4 . CASSLGPGNPYNEQFF TGTGCCAGCAGCTTAGGGCCTGGGAATCCTTACAATGAGCAGTTCTTC
. TRBJ2-7 TRBV5-1 . CASSLHGETYEQYF TGCGCCAGCAGCCTCCACGGGGAAACCTACGAGCAGTACTTC
once TRBJ2-1 TRBV5-4 TRBD2 CASSRDTSDQFF TGTGCCAGCAGCCGGGATACTAGCGATCAGTTCTTC
. TRBJ1-1 TRBV13 . CASSLSRWTEAFF TGTGCCAGCAGCCTCAGTAGATGGACTGAAGCTTTCTTT
. TRBJ2-3 TRBV10-3 TRBD2 CAISERPAGVGADTQYF TGTGCCATCAGTGAGCGCCCTGCGGGAGTTGGGGCAGATACGCAGTATTTT
. TRBJ2-3 TRBV5-1 TRBD1 CASSLEGQGTDTQYF TGCGCCAGCAGCTTGGAGGGACAGGGAACCGATACGCAGTATTTT
. TRBJ2-6 TRBV7-2 . CASSIVCRERQSRANVLTF TGTGCCAGCAGCATTGTCTGCAGAGAACGACAAAGTCGGGCCAACGTCCTGACTTTC
. TRBJ1-2 TRBV5-6 . CASSPGSGYTF TGTGCCAGCAGCCCCGGCTCTGGCTACACCTTC
. TRBJ1-5 TRBV6-1 . CASSEGAAWSNQPQHF TGTGCCAGCAGTGAAGGGGCAGCCTGGAGCAATCAGCCCCAGCATTTT
. TRBJ2-7 TRBV6-5 . CASSERAQYEQYF TGTGCCAGCAGTGAAAGGGCTCAGTACGAGCAGTACTTC
. TRBJ1-1 TRBV5-1 . CASSLSTMGHTEAFF TGCGCCAGCAGCCTGAGTACGATGGGGCACACTGAAGCTTTCTTT
. TRBJ2-3 TRBV6-4 . CASSGGRFTDTQYF TGTGCCAGCAGTGGTGGCAGGTTCACAGATACGCAGTATTTT
. TRBJ2-7 TRBV11-2 . CASSRLTHYEQYF TGTGCCAGCAGCCGCCTCACACATTACGAGCAGTACTTC
. TRBJ2-7 TRBV6-5 TRBD2 CASRVGGASYEQYF TGTGCCAGCAGAGTGGGAGGGGCCTCCTACGAGCAGTACTTC
. TRBJ1-3 TRBV5-1 . CASSLGPVGIGGNTIYF TGCGCCAGCAGCCTAGGTCCGGTGGGAATCGGTGGAAACACCATATATTTT
. TRBJ2-1 TRBV7-3 . CASSEEFHNEQFF TGTGCCAGCAGTGAAGAGTTCCACAATGAGCAGTTCTTC
. TRBJ2-1 TRBV7-2 . CASSLVGTNEQFF TGTGCCAGCAGCTTAGTCGGTACCAATGAGCAGTTCTTC
. TRBJ2-7 TRBV10-3 . CAITSDKNFYEQYF TGTGCCATCACTTCGGACAAAAATTTTTACGAGCAGTACTTC
. TRBJ1-1 TRBV7-9 TRBD1 CASSRTGTNTEAFF TGTGCCAGCAGCCGGACAGGGACGAACACTGAAGCTTTCTTT
. TRBJ1-3 TRBV19 TRBD1 CASSTQGAGNTIYF TGTGCCAGTAGTACCCAGGGGGCTGGAAACACCATATATTTT
. TRBJ1-2 TRBV11-2 . CASRLQGYGYTF TGTGCCAGCAGGCTTCAGGGCTATGGCTACACCTTC
. TRBJ2-1 TRBV7-6 TRBD2 CASSPATSGNNEQFF TGTGCCAGCAGCCCAGCGACTAGCGGGAACAATGAGCAGTTCTTC
. TRBJ1-2 TRBV29-1 TRBD1 CSVLTGTGVLANYGYTF TGCAGCGTTCTGACCGGGACAGGGGTCCTGGCGAACTATGGCTACACCTTC
once TRBJ2-1 TRBV7-3 . CASSLAVTSSYNEQFF TGTGCCAGCAGCCTCGCGGTGACTTCCAGCTACAATGAGCAGTTCTTC
few TRBJ1-2 TRBV6-6 . CATSRDYGYTF TGTGCCACCAGCCGTGACTATGGCTACACCTTC
. TRBJ2-7 TRBV4-1 TRBD1 CASSRTGYSYEQYF TGCGCCAGCAGCAGGACAGGCTACTCCTACGAGCAGTACTTC
once TRBJ1-1 TRBV27 . CASSRWPFKTEAFF TGTGCCAGCAGCCGGTGGCCCTTCAAAACTGAAGCTTTCTTT
. TRBJ2-7 TRBV6-5 TRBD2 CASSYSGGNPYEQYF TGTGCCAGCAGTTACTCGGGAGGGAATCCCTACGAGCAGTACTTC
. TRBJ2-1 TRBV5-1 . CASSYSGSSYNEQFF TGCGCCAGCAGCTACTCAGGGAGCTCCTACAATGAGCAGTTCTTC
. TRBJ1-1 TRBV19 TRBD1 CASTLRGLTQAFF TGTGCCAGTACCCTCAGGGGGCTGACGCAGGCTTTCTTT
. TRBJ1-2 TRBV6-1 . CASSVQGSSYGYTF TGTGCCAGCAGTGTACAGGGCTCAAGCTATGGCTACACCTTC
. TRBJ2-3 TRBV7-2 TRBD1 CASSLGQGADTQYF TGTGCCAGCAGCTTAGGCCAGGGGGCAGATACGCAGTATTTT
. TRBJ1-5 TRBV2 . CASCTVYSNQPQHF TGTGCCAGCTGTACAGTGTATAGCAATCAGCCCCAGCATTTT
once TRBJ2-1 TRBV11-3 TRBD1 CASSRTRPGTGAFNEQFF TGTGCCAGCAGCCGAACTCGGCCCGGGACAGGGGCGTTCAATGAGCAGTTCTTC
. TRBJ1-2 TRBV6-5 . CASSSAGVPAGYTF TGTGCCAGCAGTTCCGCAGGGGTTCCTGCCGGCTACACCTTC
. TRBJ1-2 TRBV5-4 . CASSLVPGDYGYTF TGTGCCAGCAGCTTGGTGCCAGGGGACTATGGCTACACCTTC
. TRBJ2-1 TRBV5-6 TRBD2 CASSELAGGNNEQFF TGTGCCAGCAGCGAACTAGCGGGGGGAAACAATGAGCAGTTCTTC
once TRBJ2-1 TRBV5-1 . CASSNYLKDEQFF TGCGCCAGCAGCAACTACTTGAAAGATGAGCAGTTCTTC
. TRBJ1-1 TRBV2 . CASSAKGPNTEAFF TGTGCCAGCAGTGCGAAGGGGCCAAACACTGAAGCTTTCTTT
. TRBJ2-3 TRBV7-3 TRBD1 CASSQLPGQGFTDTQYF TGTGCCAGCAGCCAACTCCCGGGACAGGGATTCACAGATACGCAGTATTTT
. TRBJ2-4 TRBV7-2 . CASSSALLLAKNIQYF TGTGCCAGCAGCTCGGCACTTTTGCTAGCCAAAAACATTCAGTACTTC
. TRBJ2-7 TRBV2 TRBD2 CASRLAGVFYEQYF TGTGCCAGCAGACTAGCGGGAGTCTTCTACGAGCAGTACTTC
. TRBJ1-6 TRBV7-6 . CASSLALGKGQEPLHF TGTGCCAGCAGCTTAGCACTGGGAAAGGGCCAGGAACCCCTCCACTTT
. TRBJ2-7 TRBV7-3 . CASSPSGQREQYF TGTGCCAGCAGCCCCTCTGGGCAACGCGAGCAGTACTTC
. TRBJ2-7 TRBV5-4 . CASSPGGSASTYEQYF TGTGCCAGCAGCCCCGGGGGAAGCGCCTCCACCTACGAGCAGTACTTC
. TRBJ1-2 TRBV2 . CASTLRGGYTF TGTGCCAGCACCCTTCGCGGGGGCTACACCTTC
. TRBJ2-7 TRBV18 . CASSPPYRDSDYYEQYF TGTGCCAGCTCTCCCCCTTACCGGGACTCGGACTACTACGAGCAGTACTTC
. TRBJ1-4 TRBV27 . CASSPSWGRLATNEKLFF TGTGCCAGCAGTCCATCGTGGGGGCGACTTGCAACTAATGAAAAACTGTTTTTT
. TRBJ2-1 TRBV2 TRBD2 CASSGTSGGYGGWFF TGTGCCAGCAGCGGGACTAGCGGGGGGTACGGTGGATGGTTCTTC
. TRBJ2-5 TRBV18 . CASSPPWVQGTQYF TGTGCCAGCTCACCACCATGGGTTCAAGGGACCCAGTACTTC
few TRBJ1-4 TRBV6-5 . CASSYSGITNEKLFF TGTGCCAGCAGTTACTCCGGGATAACTAATGAAAAACTGTTTTTT
few TRBJ2-7 TRBV27 TRBD1 CANEKGQPYEQYF TGTGCCAACGAGAAGGGACAGCCCTACGAGCAGTACTTC
once TRBJ1-4 TRBV23-1 . CASLASEKLFF TGCGCCAGTTTGGCCAGTGAAAAACTGTTTTTT
. TRBJ2-6 TRBV10-1 . CASSESYGANVLTF TGCGCCAGCAGTGAGTCGTATGGGGCCAACGTCCTGACTTTC
. TRBJ2-7 TRBV4-2 TRBD1 CASSQVGVRTGGSYEQYF TGTGCCAGCAGCCAAGTGGGTGTTAGGACAGGGGGATCCTACGAGCAGTACTTC